The following is a T cell receptor (beta chain) sequence with its context. Its antigen remains unidentified. This sample is drawn from a study of OX40 agonist ivuxolimab in advanced cancers. The wider study: Three individuals attained partial responses, comprising one hepatocellular carcinoma case and two cutaneous melanoma cases. Broader study findings: Both CD4+ and CD8+ T cell populations in blood had undergone clonal expansion by week 6 at 0.1 to 3.0 mg/kg. Normalized T-cell clonal expansion was also low in some nonresponders. No determination was made of the antigen specificity of the expanded peripheral T cells.

Germline CDR1 SNHLY, CDR2 FYNNEI. V trimming: 7 bases; J trimming: 4 bases; junction bases outside the gene matches: 8. This CDR3 is 15 amino acids long. Assay: immunoSEQ multiplex PCR; the TCRdb copy retains only in-frame clones and omits some. The data contain more than 50,000 clones, about four fifths of them singletons. This clonotype was obtained from an adult with an advanced solid tumor such as melanoma, head and neck, liver or kidney cancer. This specimen was CD4+ or CD8+ T cells sorted from blood, taken in a trial of the OX40 agonist ivuxolimab. This sequence joins TRBV2 and TRBJ1-3, with 9 bases matching TRBD1. The CDR3 DNA follows: TGTGCCAGCACCCGGACAGGGGCGACAGGAAACACCATATATTTT. Protein: CASTRTGATGNTIYF.